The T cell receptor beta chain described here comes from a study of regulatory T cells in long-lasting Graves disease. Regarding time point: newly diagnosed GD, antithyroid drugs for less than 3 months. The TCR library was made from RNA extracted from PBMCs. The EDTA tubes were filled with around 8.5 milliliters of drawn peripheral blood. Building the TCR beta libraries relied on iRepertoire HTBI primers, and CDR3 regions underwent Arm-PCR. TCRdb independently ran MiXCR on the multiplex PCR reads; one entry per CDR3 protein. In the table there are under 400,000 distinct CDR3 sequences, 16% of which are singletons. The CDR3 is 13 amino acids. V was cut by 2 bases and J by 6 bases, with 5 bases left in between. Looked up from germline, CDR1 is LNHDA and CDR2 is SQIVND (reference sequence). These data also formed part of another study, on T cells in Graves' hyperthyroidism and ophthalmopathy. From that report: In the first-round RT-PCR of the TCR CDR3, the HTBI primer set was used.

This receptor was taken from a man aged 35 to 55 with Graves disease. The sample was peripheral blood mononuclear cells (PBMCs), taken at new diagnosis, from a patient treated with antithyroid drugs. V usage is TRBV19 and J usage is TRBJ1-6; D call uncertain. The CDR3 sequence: CASSITTNSPLHF. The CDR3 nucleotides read TGTGCCAGTAGTATAACGACTAATTCACCCCTCCACTTT.